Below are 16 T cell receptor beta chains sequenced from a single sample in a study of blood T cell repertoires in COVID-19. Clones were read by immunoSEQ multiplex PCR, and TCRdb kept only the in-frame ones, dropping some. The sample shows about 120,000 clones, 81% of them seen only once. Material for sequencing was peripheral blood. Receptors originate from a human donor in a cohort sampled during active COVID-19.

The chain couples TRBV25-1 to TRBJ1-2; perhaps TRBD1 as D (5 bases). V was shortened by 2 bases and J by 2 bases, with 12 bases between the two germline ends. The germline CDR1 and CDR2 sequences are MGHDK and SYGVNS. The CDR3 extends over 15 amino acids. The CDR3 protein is CASSEGGRGNYGYTF. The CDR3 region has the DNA TGTGCCAGCAGTGAAGGAGGGCGGGGGAACTATGGCTACACCTTC.

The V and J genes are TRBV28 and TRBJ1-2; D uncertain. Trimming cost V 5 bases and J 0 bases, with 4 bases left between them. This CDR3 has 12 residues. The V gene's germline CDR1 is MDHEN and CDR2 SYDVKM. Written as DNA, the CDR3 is TGTGCCAGCAGTACAACTAACTATGGCTACACCTTC. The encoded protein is CASSTTNYGYTF.

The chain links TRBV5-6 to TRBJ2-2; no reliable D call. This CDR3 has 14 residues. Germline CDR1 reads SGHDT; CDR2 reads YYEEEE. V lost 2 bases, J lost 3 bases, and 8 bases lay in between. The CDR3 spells CASSFRRDTGELFF. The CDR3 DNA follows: TGTGCCAGCAGCTTCCGTCGAGACACCGGGGAGCTGTTTTTT.

CDR3 residues: CASSPRTLGTEAFF. CDR3 DNA: TGCGCCAGCAGCCCAAGGACACTGGGCACTGAAGCTTTCTTT. The chain combines TRBV5-1 with TRBJ1-1, with D possibly matching TRBD1 (5 bases). Trimming stripped 4 bases from V and 4 bases from J, with 14 bases between. Germline lookup yields CDR1 SGHRS and CDR2 YFSETQ. This CDR3 contains 14 residues.

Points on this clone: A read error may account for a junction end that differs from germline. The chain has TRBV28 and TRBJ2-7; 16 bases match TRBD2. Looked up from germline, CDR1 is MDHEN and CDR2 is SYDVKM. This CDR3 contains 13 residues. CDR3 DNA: TGTGCCATCCAGGGGACTAGCGGGAGGGCCCGGAACTTC. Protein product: CAIQGTSGRARNF. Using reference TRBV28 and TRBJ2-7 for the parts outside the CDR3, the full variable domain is DVKVTQSSRYLVKRTGEKVFLECVQDMDHENMFWYRQDPGLGLRLIYFSYDVKMKEKGDIPEGYSVSREKKERFSLILESASTNQTSMYLCAIQGTSGRARNFGPGTRLTVT.

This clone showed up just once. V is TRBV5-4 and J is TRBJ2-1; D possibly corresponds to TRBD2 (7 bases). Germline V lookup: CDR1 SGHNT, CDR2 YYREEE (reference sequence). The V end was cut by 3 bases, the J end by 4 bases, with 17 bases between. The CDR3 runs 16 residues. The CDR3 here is CASSSPLGGPYNEQFF. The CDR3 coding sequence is TGTGCCAGCAGCTCGCCTTTGGGGGGGCCATACAATGAGCAGTTCTTC.

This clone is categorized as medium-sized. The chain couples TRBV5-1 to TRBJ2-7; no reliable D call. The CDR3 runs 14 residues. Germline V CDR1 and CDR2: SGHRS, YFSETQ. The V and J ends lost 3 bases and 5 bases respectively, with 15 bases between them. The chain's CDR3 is CASSSLTRPDEQYF. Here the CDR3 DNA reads TGCGCCAGCAGCTCACTGACAAGACCGGACGAGCAGTACTTC.

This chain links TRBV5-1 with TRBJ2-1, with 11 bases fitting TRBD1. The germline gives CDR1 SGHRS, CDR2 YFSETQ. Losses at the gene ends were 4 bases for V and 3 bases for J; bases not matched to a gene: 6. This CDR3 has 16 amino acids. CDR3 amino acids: CASSPRGQGVYNEQFF. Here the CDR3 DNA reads TGCGCCAGCAGCCCAAGGGGACAGGGGGTCTACAATGAGCAGTTCTTC.

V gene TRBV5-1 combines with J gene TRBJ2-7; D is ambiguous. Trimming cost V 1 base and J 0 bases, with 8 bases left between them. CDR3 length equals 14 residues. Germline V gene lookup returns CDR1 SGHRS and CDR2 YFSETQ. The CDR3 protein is CASSLHDTSYEQYF. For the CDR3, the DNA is TGCGCCAGCAGCTTGCATGACACCTCCTACGAGCAGTACTTC.

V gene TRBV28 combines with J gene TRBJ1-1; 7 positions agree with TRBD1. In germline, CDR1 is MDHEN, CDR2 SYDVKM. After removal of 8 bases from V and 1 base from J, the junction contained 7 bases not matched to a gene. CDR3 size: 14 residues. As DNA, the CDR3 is TGTGCCAGCCGCACCACAGGGGCGAACACTGAAGCTTTCTTT. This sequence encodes CASRTTGANTEAFF.

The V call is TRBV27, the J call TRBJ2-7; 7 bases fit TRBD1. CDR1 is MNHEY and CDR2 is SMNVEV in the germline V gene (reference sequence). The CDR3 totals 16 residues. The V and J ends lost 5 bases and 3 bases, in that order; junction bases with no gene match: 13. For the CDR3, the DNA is TGTGCCAGCAGTACCCTCCGGGGACAGACGGGCTACGAGCAGTACTTC. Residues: CASSTLRGQTGYEQYF.

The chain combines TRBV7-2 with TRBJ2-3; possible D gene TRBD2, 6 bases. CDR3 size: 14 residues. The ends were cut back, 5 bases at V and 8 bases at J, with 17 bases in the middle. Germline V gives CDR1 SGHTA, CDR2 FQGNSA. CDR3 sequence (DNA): TGTGCCAGCAGCCCTGGACCCGCCGGGGGTACGCAGTATTTT. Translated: CASSPGPAGGTQYF.

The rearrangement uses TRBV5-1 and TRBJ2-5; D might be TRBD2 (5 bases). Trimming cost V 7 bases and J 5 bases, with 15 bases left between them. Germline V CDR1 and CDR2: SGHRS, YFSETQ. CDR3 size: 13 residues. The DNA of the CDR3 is TGCGCCAGCTCGCGGCGTCCGGGGGAGACCCAGTACTTC. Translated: CASSRRPGETQYF.

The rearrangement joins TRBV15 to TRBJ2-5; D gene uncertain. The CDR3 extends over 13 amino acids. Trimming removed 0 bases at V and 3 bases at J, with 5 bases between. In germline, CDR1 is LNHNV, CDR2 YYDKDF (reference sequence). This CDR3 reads CATSRDVEETQYF. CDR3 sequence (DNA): TGTGCCACCAGCAGAGATGTAGAAGAGACCCAGTACTTC. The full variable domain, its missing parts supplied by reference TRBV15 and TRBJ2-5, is DAMVIQNPRYQVTQFGKPVTLSCSQTLNHNVMYWYQQKSSQAPKLLFHYYDKDFNNEADTPDNFQSRRPNTSFCFLDIRSPGLGDTAMYLCATSRDVEETQYFGPGTRLLVL.

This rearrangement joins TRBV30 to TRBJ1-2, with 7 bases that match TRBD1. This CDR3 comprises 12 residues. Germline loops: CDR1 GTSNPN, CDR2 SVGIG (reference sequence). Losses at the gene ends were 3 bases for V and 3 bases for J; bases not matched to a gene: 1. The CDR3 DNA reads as TGTGCCTGGAGCAGGGGGGACTATGGCTACACCTTC. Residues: CAWSRGDYGYTF.

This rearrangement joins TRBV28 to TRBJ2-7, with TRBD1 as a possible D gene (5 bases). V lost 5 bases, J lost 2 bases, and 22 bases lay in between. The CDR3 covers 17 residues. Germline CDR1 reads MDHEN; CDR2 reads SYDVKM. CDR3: CASSPSALNRTPYEQYF. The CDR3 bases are TGTGCCAGCAGTCCCTCCGCCCTAAACAGGACACCCTACGAGCAGTACTTC.